The source of this T cell receptor beta chain is a study of blood T cell repertoires in COVID-19. Whole-study context: Samples representing acute and convalescent COVID-19 were sourced from the United States, Italy and Spain. Sources were T cells, B-cell-depleted T cells, or PBMCs; the material itself was cDNA or gDNA.

Germline trimming cut 3 bases from V and 5 bases from J; bases unmatched to any gene: 12. The CDR3 sequence is 15 residues long. Germline CDR1 is GTSNPN and CDR2 is SVGIG (reference sequence). Original methodology: Amplification from reference gene primers served as the basis for estimated nucleated cell counts. Libraries were prepared by immunoSEQ multiplex PCR; TCRdb keeps only in-frame clonotypes and omits some of them. The DNA was the basis for D and trimming; V, J and clone size are from that table. The sample carries fewer than 100,000 clones, roughly 89% recorded once. This rearrangement joins TRBV30 to TRBJ1-1; TRBD1 matches at 7 bases. The source of this sequence is a woman aged 45-65 years in a cohort sampled during active COVID-19. Specimen: peripheral blood. The CDR3 coding sequence is TGTGCCTGGAGATCCAGGGAAAGGGGGCTGACTGAAGCTTTCTTT. This codes for CAWRSRERGLTEAFF. Full variable domain (rest looked up from reference TRBV30 and TRBJ1-1): SQTIHQWPATLVQPVGSPLSLECTVEGTSNPNLYWYRQAAGRGLQLLFYSVGIGQISSEVPQNLSASRPQDRQFILSSKKLLLSDSGFYLCAWRSRERGLTEAFFGQGTRLTVV.